Following are 31 T cell receptor beta chains from one sample sequenced in a study of beta chain features in type 1 diabetes listed by TCRdb under 2018. Receptor amplification or capture employed the immunoSEQ multiplex PCR assay. The entire isolated RNA was reverse transcribed using the High Capacity cDNA Reverse Transcription Kit, and thus expressed TCRB transcripts were sequenced. TCRdb took over this immuneACCESS table, retaining in-frame rearrangements with V and J assigned. Such tables are incomplete; in checked studies, under half of the missing clones stem from an unresolved V gene, and the remainder is unexplained. The sample records approximately 470,000 clones, 25% to 35% of which are singletons. Around 0.065% of the sample is taken by the ten largest. Sequencing used naive CD4+ T cells from blood. The cell subset or site label corresponds to: true naive CD4+ T cells. These receptors were taken from a man younger than 30 in good health.

This clone was observed a few times. Other nucleotide sequences from this sample produce the same CDR3. The chain combines TRBV10-3 with TRBJ2-6; 7 bases align to TRBD1. The junction had 1 base not matched to a gene; V was cut back by 0 bases and J by 2 bases. This CDR3 has 16 amino acids. Germline loops: CDR1 ENHRY, CDR2 SYGVKD. Written as DNA, the CDR3 is TGTGCCATCAGTGAGTCAGGGGGCACTGGGGCCAACGTCCTGACTTTC. Its translation: CAISESGGTGANVLTF.

This chain links TRBV6-6 with TRBJ1-2; weak D call: TRBD1 (5 bases). CDR1 is MNHNY, CDR2 SVGAGI, per germline (reference sequence). Trimming removed 6 bases from V and 0 bases from J, with 14 bases in between. The CDR3 contains 15 residues. CDR3 protein: CASRTDTASNYGYTF. The CDR3 DNA reads TGTGCCAGCAGAACGGACACCGCCTCTAACTATGGCTACACCTTC.

The table lists this clone with a few counts. The chain has TRBV23-1 and TRBJ2-1; D could derive from TRBD1 or TRBD2 (5 bases each). TRBV23-1 is reported as an ORF; its role is uncertain. The CDR3 has 15 residues. Deletions cut 4 bases from V and 8 bases from J, with 18 bases between. Here the CDR3 DNA reads TGCGCCAGCAGTCCCTCACTAGGGGTGCACGATGAGCAGTTCTTC. It specifies CASSPSLGVHDEQFF.

This clone was seen a few times. The rearrangement uses TRBV5-4 and TRBJ2-7, with D uncertain. The germline V gene has CDR1 SGHNT and CDR2 YYREEE (reference sequence). Trimming shortened V by 0 bases and J by 7 bases, and 5 bases separated the two germline ends. This CDR3 spans 11 amino acids. DNA of the CDR3: TGTGCCAGCAGCTTGGGAATGGAGCAGTACTTC. Residues: CASSLGMEQYF.

The V call is TRBV7-9, the J call TRBJ1-5; D call uncertain. This CDR3 contains 15 residues. CDR1 SEHNR and CDR2 FQNEAQ come from the germline V gene (reference sequence). V was shortened by 0 bases and J by 1 base, with 7 bases between the two germline ends. CDR3 sequence reads: CASSLAASSNQPQHF. DNA for the CDR3: TGTGCCAGCAGCTTAGCAGCTAGCAGCAATCAGCCCCAGCATTTT.

V gene TRBV4-2 combines with J gene TRBJ2-1; TRBD2 is a possible D gene (6 bases). Trimming shortened V by 1 base and J by 10 bases, and 14 bases separated the two germline ends. Germline V gene sequence: CDR1 LGHNA, CDR2 YNFKEQ. CDR3 length: 14 residues. CDR3 DNA: TGTGCCAGCAGCCAAGTACAAGCGGGTGGGGAGCAGTTCTTC. This codes for CASSQVQAGGEQFF.

Regarding this clone: Other nucleotide sequences from this sample produce the same CDR3. V usage is TRBV5-4 and J usage is TRBJ2-1, with D unclear. Germline CDR1 SGHNT, CDR2 YYREEE (reference sequence). Trimming cost V 1 base and J 7 bases, with 3 bases left between them. This CDR3 contains 11 residues. Here the CDR3 reads CASSLNNEQFF. DNA of the CDR3: TGTGCCAGCAGCTTGAATAATGAGCAGTTCTTC.

This clone turned up a few times. The sample holds other DNA sequences that translate to the same CDR3. The chain carries TRBV30 and TRBJ1-1; D remains ambiguous. V was pared by 0 bases and J by 1 base, with 6 bases between. This CDR3 is 13 amino acids long. Germline V gene sequence: CDR1 GTSNPN, CDR2 SVGIG (reference sequence). CDR3 in DNA: TGTGCCTGGAGTGTACAGACGAACACTGAAGCTTTCTTT. It specifies CAWSVQTNTEAFF.

The rearrangement links TRBV27 to TRBJ2-5, with TRBD2 matching 10 bases. The germline V gene encodes CDR1 MNHEY and CDR2 SMNVEV (reference sequence). The V segment lost 2 bases and the J segment 3 bases; nucleotides outside the gene matches: 9. The CDR3 contains 17 residues. The CDR3 region is CASSLRVAGGGKETQYF. For the CDR3, the DNA is TGTGCCAGCAGTTTACGGGTAGCGGGAGGAGGGAAAGAGACCCAGTACTTC.

This sequence joins TRBV4-3 and TRBJ2-7, with D hard to call. CDR1 LGHNA and CDR2 YSLEER come from the germline V gene. V gave up 1 base and J gave up 4 bases, with 8 bases separating them. The CDR3 has 13 residues. CDR3: CASSQAFTYEQYF. CDR3 DNA sequence: TGCGCCAGCAGCCAAGCTTTCACGTACGAGCAGTACTTC.

As concerns this clone: Different DNA sequences within this sample yield the same CDR3. The chain links TRBV30 to TRBJ2-3, with TRBD2 identical over 11 bases. The V gene's germline CDR1 is GTSNPN and CDR2 SVGIG (reference sequence). This CDR3 has 15 residues. V shed 3 bases and J 6 bases; nucleotides not matched to a gene: 8. The CDR3 loop is CAWSLLAGEADTQYF. DNA of the CDR3: TGTGCCTGGAGCCTACTAGCGGGAGAGGCGGATACGCAGTATTTT.

The V and J genes are TRBV25-1 and TRBJ2-7; unclear D gene. CDR3 length: 12 residues. V dropped 6 bases and J dropped 6 bases, with 12 bases sitting between them. From germline, CDR1 is MGHDK and CDR2 SYGVNS. The CDR3, as DNA: TGTGCCAGCAGGTCGGATCTTTTCGAGCAGTACTTC. Protein: CASRSDLFEQYF.

In its sample, this clone was seen a few times. The chain links TRBV5-5 to TRBJ2-3; 7 bases are a match to TRBD1. The CDR3 covers 15 residues. CDR1 SGHKS and CDR2 YYEKEE come from the germline V gene (reference sequence). J was trimmed by 4 bases and V by 1 base; bases with no gene match: 6. The CDR3 loop reads CASSLRQGGADTQYF. DNA of the CDR3: TGTGCCAGCAGCTTGAGACAGGGTGGCGCAGATACGCAGTATTTT.

The chain links TRBV7-8 to TRBJ2-7; maybe TRBD2 (5 bases). Trimming shortened V by 3 bases and J by 3 bases, and 12 bases separated the two germline ends. Germline CDR1 SGHVS, CDR2 FQNEAQ. CDR3 length: 14 amino acids. The CDR3 reads CASSFSSSRYEQYF. The CDR3 coding sequence is TGTGCCAGCAGCTTTAGTTCTAGCCGCTACGAGCAGTACTTC.

This clone was counted a few times. CDR3 sequence reads: CATVRAAGSYEQYF. The DNA of the CDR3 is TGTGCCACCGTCCGGGCGGCGGGCTCCTACGAGCAGTACTTC. The chain carries TRBV15 and TRBJ2-7; tentative D call: TRBD2 (5 bases). The CDR3 extends over 14 amino acids. With 8 bases removed from V and 0 bases from J, the gap between germline ends came to 14 bases. Per germline, CDR1 LNHNV and CDR2 YYDKDF (reference sequence).

V and J are TRBV6-7 and TRBJ2-7; D is unclear. TRBV6-7 is given ORF status, its function remaining uncertain. Trimming removed 5 bases from V and 4 bases from J, with 18 bases in between. The CDR3 extends over 15 amino acids. In nucleotides, the CDR3 is TGTGCCAGCAGTCCCGGTCCGTTACCCCTGTACGAGCAGTACTTC. This codes for CASSPGPLPLYEQYF.

The rearrangement links TRBV2 to TRBJ1-2, with unresolved D. Germline CDR1 reads SNHLY; CDR2 reads FYNNEI. The germline V and J ends were trimmed by 2 bases and 3 bases, with 4 bases remaining between them. This CDR3 spans 12 amino acids. The CDR3 bases are TGTGCCAGCAGTGAATCAGACTATGGCTACACCTTC. It encodes CASSESDYGYTF.

The rearrangement joins TRBV29-1 to TRBJ2-3, with no clear D. Germline CDR1 reads SQVTM; CDR2 reads ANQGSEA. The CDR3 sequence is 12 residues long. V was trimmed by 7 bases and J by 3 bases, leaving 11 bases between them. CDR3 in amino acids: CSATPSTDTQYF. CDR3 coding DNA: TGCAGCGCCACCCCCTCGACAGATACGCAGTATTTT.

This chain uses TRBV4-2 with TRBJ2-3; D is unresolved. Germline V gives CDR1 LGHNA, CDR2 YNFKEQ. CDR3 length equals 14 residues. V was cut by 4 bases and J by 6 bases, with 14 bases left in between. The CDR3 region has the DNA TGTGCCAGCAGCCCAGACGTACGCGTGGATACGCAGTATTTT. It yields the protein CASSPDVRVDTQYF.

This clone was counted a few times. This chain uses TRBV30 with TRBJ2-7, with D possibly TRBD1 on 6 matching bases. CDR3 length: 12 residues. The germline CDR1 and CDR2 sequences are GTSNPN and SVGIG (reference sequence). The V end was cut by 5 bases, the J end by 6 bases, with 14 bases between. CDR3 in amino acids: CAWDQGMSEQYF. CDR3 in DNA: TGTGCCTGGGATCAGGGGATGTCCGAGCAGTACTTC.

This clone was detected only a few times. This may arise from a read error, as a much more abundant clone is one base away. V usage is TRBV7-2 and J usage is TRBJ2-3; no clear D. The length of the CDR3 is 11 residues. With 5 bases removed from V and 2 bases from J, the gap between germline ends came to 2 bases. The germline V gene encodes CDR1 SGHTA and CDR2 FQGNSA. CDR3 protein: CASSDTDTQYF. The CDR3 nucleotides are TGTGCCAGCAGCGACACAGATACGCAGTATTTT. Full variable domain (remainder filled in from reference TRBV7-2 and TRBJ2-3): GAGVSQSPSNKVTEKGKDVELRCDPISGHTALYWYRQSLGQGLEFLIYFQGNSAPDKSGLPSDRFSAERTGGSVSTLTIQRTQQEDSAVYLCASSDTDTQYFGPGTRLTVL.

This chain connects TRBV10-3 to TRBJ2-1; TRBD1 matches 7 bases. The V gene's germline CDR1 is ENHRY and CDR2 SYGVKD. The CDR3 runs to 14 residues. V dropped 7 bases and J dropped 5; count of bases not matched to a gene: 8. In nucleotides, the CDR3 is TGTGCCATCATGCCGGGACAGAACCACAATGAGCAGTTCTTC. Amino acids: CAIMPGQNHNEQFF.

V gene TRBV4-2 combines with J gene TRBJ1-1, with unresolved D. Germline loops: CDR1 LGHNA, CDR2 YNFKEQ. The V and J ends lost 2 bases and 8 bases respectively, with 9 bases between them. The CDR3 loop spans 12 amino acids. DNA for the CDR3: TGTGCCAGCAGCCAAAGTCCGTACGAAGCTTTCTTT. Residues: CASSQSPYEAFF.

This clone was observed a few times. This chain connects TRBV7-9 to TRBJ2-1; D remains unclear. V lost 5 bases and J lost 4, with 12 bases in between. CDR1 SEHNR and CDR2 FQNEAQ come from the germline V gene (reference sequence). There are 14 residues in the CDR3. CDR3 nucleotide sequence: TGTGCCAGCAGCCCGACCGGATCTTACAATGAGCAGTTCTTC. Its protein is CASSPTGSYNEQFF.

This clone appeared a few times. This chain links TRBV25-1 with TRBJ1-2; 7 bases line up with TRBD1. The germline gives CDR1 MGHDK, CDR2 SYGVNS. The CDR3 covers 13 residues. The V segment lost 6 bases and the J segment 4 bases; nucleotides outside the gene matches: 5. Written as DNA, the CDR3 is TGTGCCAGCAGGCCGACAGGGTTCTATGGCTACACCTTC. It specifies CASRPTGFYGYTF.

The chain employs TRBV6-5 and TRBJ2-7, with TRBD2 as a possible D gene (5 bases). Germline V lookup: CDR1 MNHEY, CDR2 SVGAGI. V was shortened by 6 bases and J by 5 bases, with 11 bases between the two germline ends. The CDR3 spans 12 residues. CDR3 nucleotides: TGTGCCAGCAGACGGACGACTAACGAGCAGTACTTC. This gives the protein CASRRTTNEQYF.

This chain joins TRBV10-3 and TRBJ2-1; 11 bases are shared with TRBD2. With V trimmed by 4 bases and J by 5 bases, 4 bases remained unmatched. This CDR3 is built from 15 residues. Per germline, CDR1 ENHRY and CDR2 SYGVKD. The CDR3 sequence: CAISGGLAAHNEQFF. The CDR3 DNA reads TGTGCCATCAGTGGGGGACTAGCGGCACACAATGAGCAGTTCTTC.

The chain employs TRBV7-9 and TRBJ2-7, with D unclear. The CDR3 has 14 residues. Germline V gives CDR1 SEHNR, CDR2 FQNEAQ (reference sequence). V was shortened by 1 base and J by 7 bases, with 14 bases between the two germline ends. CDR3 amino acids: CASSLGLFTREQYF. The CDR3 DNA sequence: TGTGCCAGCAGCTTAGGTTTATTTACGAGAGAGCAGTACTTC.

A note on this clone: The sample holds other DNA sequences that translate to the same CDR3. The V call is TRBV29-1, the J call TRBJ2-7; weak D call: TRBD1 (6 bases). Germline V CDR1 and CDR2: SQVTM, ANQGSEA. V was trimmed by 6 bases and J by 0 bases, leaving 9 bases between them. The CDR3 consists of 12 residues. The CDR3 sequence: CSVVQGSYEQYF. The CDR3, as DNA: TGCAGCGTCGTACAGGGCTCCTACGAGCAGTACTTC.

The chain has TRBV7-2 and TRBJ2-5, with TRBD1 identical over 7 bases. Germline CDR1 and CDR2: SGHTA and FQGNSA. CDR3 length: 15 residues. After removal of 2 bases from V and 1 base from J, the junction contained 4 bases not matched to a gene. The CDR3 reads CASSLRAGGQETQYF. The CDR3 DNA is TGTGCCAGCAGCTTAAGGGCAGGGGGCCAAGAGACCCAGTACTTC.

The gene calls are TRBV10-3 and TRBJ2-7; the match to TRBD1 covers 7 bases. There are 11 residues in the CDR3. With 8 bases clipped from V and 7 bases from J, the junction kept 5 bases outside the gene matches. In germline, CDR1 is ENHRY, CDR2 SYGVKD. CDR3 residues: CAIGDSGEQYF. The DNA for the CDR3 is TGTGCCATCGGGGACAGTGGGGAGCAGTACTTC.